The 20 T cell receptor beta chains below come from one sample, sequenced in a study of cytomegalovirus exposure and HLA in healthy donors. Libraries were prepared by immunoSEQ multiplex PCR; TCRdb keeps only in-frame clonotypes and omits some of them. The sample has about 180,000 clones, 85% seen once. Sample: PBMCs. The receptor set was obtained from a man younger than 30 in good health and CMV-seropositive.

This clone has a single count. One junction end disagrees with the germline gene, perhaps due to a read error. This rearrangement joins TRBV11-3 to TRBJ2-3; possibly TRBD1 for D (5 bases). The germline CDR1 and CDR2 sequences are SGHNT and YENEEA. The CDR3 extends over 18 amino acids. As DNA, the CDR3 is TGTGCCAGCAGCTTAAACCGACAGTTCAAAAAACCCACAGCTACGCAGTATTTT. Encoded protein: CASSLNRQFKKPTATQYF.

The V and J genes are TRBV27 and TRBJ1-1; D call uncertain. V was cut by 4 bases and J by 5 bases, with 14 bases left in between. Germline assignment: CDR1 MNHEY and CDR2 SMNVEV (reference sequence). This CDR3 is built from 14 residues. CDR3 DNA: TGTGCCAGCAGTTATAGAAGGGAGGTTACTGAAGCTTTCTTT. This gives the protein CASSYRREVTEAFF.

The chain links TRBV9 to TRBJ1-1; a weak D match, TRBD1 (5 bases). The CDR3 is made up of 14 amino acids. The V gene lost 3 bases and the J gene lost 1 base, with 10 bases spanning the gap. Germline CDR1 and CDR2: SGDLS and YYNGEE. CDR3 residues: CASSAETENTEAFF. CDR3 DNA sequence: TGTGCCAGCAGCGCAGAGACAGAGAACACTGAAGCTTTCTTT.

The chain employs TRBV4-2 and TRBJ2-7; D is possibly TRBD2 (6 bases). Trimming shortened V by 1 base and J by 2 bases, and 15 bases separated the two germline ends. The CDR3 covers 16 residues. Germline V gene lookup returns CDR1 LGHNA and CDR2 YNFKEQ. DNA for the CDR3: TGTGCCAGCAGCCAAGTAGTTGGCGGGGAGGCCTACGAGCAGTACTTC. Translating gives CASSQVVGGEAYEQYF.

CDR3: CASSIGRDEAFF. The CDR3 coding sequence is TGTGCCAGTAGTATTGGGCGGGATGAAGCTTTCTTT. This chain connects TRBV19 to TRBJ1-1; no firm D call. CDR1 and CDR2 from the germline V gene are LNHDA and SQIVND (reference sequence). V was clipped by 3 bases and J by 7 bases, with 9 bases between them. The CDR3 has 12 residues.

The rearrangement uses TRBV7-3 and TRBJ2-5, with D perhaps TRBD1 (5 bases). The V gene lost 4 bases and the J gene lost 5 bases, with 11 bases spanning the gap. The V gene's germline CDR1 is SGHTA and CDR2 FQGTGA. The CDR3 runs 13 residues. CDR3 nucleotides: TGTGCCAGCAGCTCATCTAGACAGGAGACCCAGTACTTC. This sequence encodes CASSSSRQETQYF.

The genes are TRBV6-4 and TRBJ1-6, with 7 bases that match TRBD1. CDR1 and CDR2 (germline): MRHNA, SNTAGT. The CDR3 length is 15 residues. V trimming: 6 bases; J trimming: 10 bases; junction bases outside the gene matches: 12. For the CDR3, the DNA is TGTGCCAGCAGCCCAGGGGCGGCAGGGGGGTCACCCCTCCACTTT. This translates into CASSPGAAGGSPLHF.

The V call is TRBV5-1, the J call TRBJ1-4; 7 bases fit TRBD1. Germline CDR1 and CDR2: SGHRS and YFSETQ. Losses at the gene ends were 4 bases for V and 6 bases for J; bases not matched to a gene: 9. This CDR3 has 15 amino acids. The CDR3 DNA reads TGCGCCAGCAGCGCCCAAAGAGGGGGCTATGAAAAACTGTTTTTT. This translates into CASSAQRGGYEKLFF.

J is TRBJ1-1 and V is TRBV6-6; TRBD1 aligns across 12 bases. The J segment lost 7 bases and the V segment lost 8 bases, leaving 8 bases of the junction unmatched. This CDR3 has 14 amino acids. Germline assignment: CDR1 MNHNY and CDR2 SVGAGI (reference sequence). CDR3 in DNA: TGTGCCAGCGCCCGGGACAGGGGGCAAGTTGAAGCTTTCTTT. Amino acid sequence: CASARDRGQVEAFF.

The chain employs TRBV11-3 and TRBJ1-2; 7 positions match TRBD1. With V trimmed by 7 bases and J by 8 bases, 10 bases remained unmatched. Germline-derived CDR1 and CDR2 are SGHNT and YENEEA. The CDR3 loop spans 13 amino acids. In nucleotides, the CDR3 is TGTGCCAGCACCCTGACAGGGAGCGTAGGCTACACCTTC. As protein: CASTLTGSVGYTF. Looking up the rest from reference TRBV11-3 and TRBJ1-2 gives the full variable domain: EAGVVQSPRYKIIEKKQPVAFWCNPISGHNTLYWYLQNLGQGPELLIRYENEEAVDDSQLPKDRFSAERLKGVDSTLKIQPAELGDSAVYLCASTLTGSVGYTFGSGTRLTVV.

The gene calls are TRBV14 and TRBJ2-5; a weak D match, TRBD2 (5 bases). Germline assignment: CDR1 SGHDN and CDR2 FVKESK. Trimming left V 2 bases short and J 5 bases short, with 18 bases between. The CDR3 totals 16 residues. The CDR3 coding sequence is TGTGCCAGCAGCCAAAGGCGAGGGCCCCAGAGGGAGACCCAGTACTTC. Translating it yields CASSQRRGPQRETQYF.

This sequence joins TRBV2 and TRBJ2-2; the D gene is possibly TRBD2 (6 bases). Germline V gene lookup returns CDR1 SNHLY and CDR2 FYNNEI. V lost 4 bases and J lost 4, with 10 bases in between. This CDR3 region has 14 residues. The CDR3 coding sequence is TGTGCCAGCAGTGTTGGGGGGTCCACCGGGGAGCTGTTTTTT. Residues: CASSVGGSTGELFF.

V usage is TRBV5-1 and J usage is TRBJ2-5, with D possibly matching TRBD1 (6 bases). CDR1 is SGHRS, CDR2 YFSETQ, per germline. The CDR3 sequence is 16 residues long. V was trimmed by 3 bases and J by 2 bases, leaving 17 bases between them. CDR3 in DNA: TGCGCCAGCAGCTCGGGAACAGGGTTGGGGCAAGAGACCCAGTACTTC. It encodes CASSSGTGLGQETQYF.

V gene TRBV11-3 combines with J gene TRBJ1-1; 8 bases match TRBD1. The V and J ends lost 3 bases and 1 base, in that order; junction bases with no gene match: 1. Germline CDR1 and CDR2: SGHNT and YENEEA. CDR3 length: 14 residues. Here the CDR3 DNA reads TGTGCCAGCAGCTTTCAGGGGGCGAACACTGAAGCTTTCTTT. This gives the protein CASSFQGANTEAFF.

The V call is TRBV27, the J call TRBJ1-1; D uncertain. The germline gives CDR1 MNHEY, CDR2 SMNVEV (reference sequence). The V end lost 6 bases, the J end lost 1 base, and 12 bases lay between the germline ends. The CDR3 extends over 14 amino acids. The CDR3 nucleotides read TGTGCCAGCAGACGAGGGCAGGCGAACACTGAAGCTTTCTTT. Its protein is CASRRGQANTEAFF.

This sequence joins TRBV4-1 and TRBJ1-5; unclear D gene. V shed 4 bases and J shed 6 bases, with 10 bases lying between them. There are 13 residues in the CDR3. In germline, CDR1 is MGHRA, CDR2 YSYEKL. In DNA, the CDR3 is TGCGCCAGCAGCCTCGGGGATGTTCAGCCCCAGCATTTT. It is translated as CASSLGDVQPQHF.

This chain connects TRBV5-1 to TRBJ1-6; 7 bases line up with TRBD1. The J segment lost 10 bases and the V segment lost 3 bases, leaving 10 bases of the junction unmatched. The CDR3 spans 15 residues. Germline lookup yields CDR1 SGHRS and CDR2 YFSETQ. CDR3: CASSYLQGSESPLHF. CDR3 bases: TGCGCCAGCAGCTATCTACAGGGGTCGGAATCACCCCTCCACTTT. Combining the CDR3 with reference TRBV5-1 and TRBJ1-6 gives the whole variable domain KAGVTQTPRYLIKTRGQQVTLSCSPISGHRSVSWYQQTPGQGLQFLFEYFSETQRNKGNFPGRFSGRQFSNSRSEMNVSTLELGDSALYLCASSYLQGSESPLHFGNGTRLTVT.

The genes are TRBV15 and TRBJ2-3; D is unresolved. V was cut by 1 base and J by 0 bases, with 8 bases left in between. Germline loops: CDR1 LNHNV, CDR2 YYDKDF (reference sequence). This CDR3 has 15 residues. The CDR3 loop reads CATSRAKESTDTQYF. The CDR3 coding sequence is TGTGCCACCAGCAGAGCCAAGGAGAGCACAGATACGCAGTATTTT.

The CDR3: CASSGTGTAYEQYF. The CDR3 DNA sequence: TGTGCCAGCAGTGGTACCGGGACAGCCTACGAGCAGTACTTC. The chain joins TRBV27 to TRBJ2-7; the match to TRBD1 covers 7 bases. The CDR3 runs 14 residues. J lost 2 bases, V lost 5 bases, and 6 bases had no gene match. In germline, CDR1 is MNHEY, CDR2 SMNVEV (reference sequence).

The genes are TRBV5-1 and TRBJ2-1, with unresolved D. This CDR3 is 12 amino acids long. CDR1 and CDR2 from the germline V gene are SGHRS and YFSETQ. V lost 4 bases, J lost 5 bases, and 7 bases lay in between. As DNA, the CDR3 is TGCGCCAGCAGCCAGGATAACAATGAGCAGTTCTTC. It encodes CASSQDNNEQFF.